Below, one T cell receptor (beta chain) is given with its context. Its specificity is unknown. Each CDR3 protein gets one entry after TCRdb re-called the 5' RACE reads with MiXCR. The table shows about 320,000 distinct CDR3 sequences, with 13% to 15% occurring only once. Germline CDR1 MNHEY, CDR2 SMNVEV (reference sequence). The CDR3 is 11 amino acids. The V end lost 8 bases, the J end lost 1 base, and 6 bases lay between the germline ends. This sample was taken from a study of T-cell memory formation after mild COVID-19. Study-wide background: TCR clusters were largely donor specific. Broader study findings: The authors did not confirm SARS-CoV-2 specificity of second-wave clones peaking day 37. A balance of CD4 and CD8 characterized clones contracting day 15 to 85, whereas later expanders leaned CD4+.

This sequence was found in a man aged 18 to 35 who had mild COVID-19 (a few samples of this study predate the infection). Cell type and time point are not known. V and J are TRBV27 and TRBJ2-7; D call uncertain. Input material: PBMCs or a T cell subset sorted from them (not recorded which). CDR3 loop: CASGRSYEQYF. In DNA form, the CDR3 reads TGTGCCAGCGGGCGGTCCTACGAGCAGTACTTC.